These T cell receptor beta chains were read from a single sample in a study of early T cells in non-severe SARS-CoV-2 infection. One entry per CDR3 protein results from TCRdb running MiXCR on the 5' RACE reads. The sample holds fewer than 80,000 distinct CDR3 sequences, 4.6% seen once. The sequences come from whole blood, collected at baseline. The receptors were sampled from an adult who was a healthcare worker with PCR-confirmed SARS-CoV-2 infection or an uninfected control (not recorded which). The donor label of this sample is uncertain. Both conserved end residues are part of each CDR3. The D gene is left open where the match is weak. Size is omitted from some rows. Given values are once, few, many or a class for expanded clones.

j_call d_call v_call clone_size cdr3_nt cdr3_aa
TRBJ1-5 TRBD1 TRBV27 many TGTGCCAGCAGTAGAACCCAGGGGGGCAATCAGCCCCAGCATTTT CASSRTQGGNQPQHF
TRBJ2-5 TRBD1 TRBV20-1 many TGCAGTGCTCATACAGGGGGCTACGAAGAGACCCAGTACTTC CSAHTGGYEETQYF
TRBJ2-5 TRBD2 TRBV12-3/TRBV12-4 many TGTGCCAGCACCCTCTTCCGGACTAGCGGGGGGCAAGAGACCCAGTACTTC CASTLFRTSGGQETQYF
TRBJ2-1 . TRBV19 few TGTGCCAGTAGACTCCATCTCAACAATGAGCAGTTCTTC CASRLHLNNEQFF
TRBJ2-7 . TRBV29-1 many TGCAGCGTTGGTGTGCAGGGGAACCTCTACGAGCAGTACTTC CSVGVQGNLYEQYF
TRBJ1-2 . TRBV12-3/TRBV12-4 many TGTGCCAGCAGGCACAATTCCTTTTATGCTGGCTACACCTTC CASRHNSFYAGYTF
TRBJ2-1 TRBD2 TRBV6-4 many TGTGCCAGCAGACAGATTTCCGGGACTAATCCCAATGAGCAGTTCTTC CASRQISGTNPNEQFF
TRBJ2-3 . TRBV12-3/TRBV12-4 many TGTGCCAGCAGCCCCGGGAGCAGCACAGATACGCAGTATTTT CASSPGSSTDTQYF
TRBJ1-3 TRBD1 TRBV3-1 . TGTGCCAGCAGCCTTAGGACAGGGGGCGGAAACACCATATATTTT CASSLRTGGGNTIYF
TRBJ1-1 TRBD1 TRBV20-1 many TGCAGTGCTAGCACAGGGGCGGATACTGAAGCTTTCTTT CSASTGADTEAFF
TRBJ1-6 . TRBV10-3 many TGTGCCATCAGTTTACAGGGCGAAAATTCACCCCTCCACTTT CAISLQGENSPLHF
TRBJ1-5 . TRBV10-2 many TGCGCCAGCAGTGAGTCGGGGAATCAGCCCCAGCATTTT CASSESGNQPQHF
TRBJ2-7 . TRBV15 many TGTGCCACCTTCGACGGGGGTTACGAGCAGTACTTC CATFDGGYEQYF
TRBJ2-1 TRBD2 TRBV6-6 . TGTGCCAGCAGTTCTGCGGGGGGCCCCTACAATGAGCAGTTCTTC CASSSAGGPYNEQFF